Each of the 2 T cell receptor beta chains below was sequenced from the same sample in a study of T cells in Graves' hyperthyroidism and ophthalmopathy. RNA transcripts were the template for amplifying TCR beta CDR3 regions. HTBI primers were used for first-round RT-PCR of the TCR CDR3. A single record per CDR3 protein comes from TCRdb applying MiXCR to the multiplex PCR reads. The sample has about 770,000 distinct CDR3 sequences; 18% are singletons. Sequenced sample: blood. The receptors originated from a woman aged 45 to 65 with Graves' hyperthyroidism that later progressed to Graves' ophthalmopathy.

This clonotype was seen more than once but under ten times. The CDR3 sequence: CASGGGRSGVDTGELFF. The CDR3 DNA reads as TGCGCCAGCGGGGGCGGTCGAAGCGGGGTCGACACCGGGGAGCTGTTTTTT. This sequence joins TRBV5-1 and TRBJ2-2; D may be TRBD2 (7 bases). Per germline, CDR1 SGHRS and CDR2 YFSETQ. V was cut by 7 bases and J by 3 bases, with 22 bases left in between. CDR3 length: 17 residues.

This clonotype was detected ten times or more. The chain carries TRBV11-2 and TRBJ2-3, with 7 nucleotides matching TRBD1. The CDR3 loop spans 15 amino acids. Losses at the gene ends were 10 bases for V and 0 bases for J; bases not matched to a gene: 10. Germline assignment: CDR1 SGHAT and CDR2 FQNNGV. The CDR3 reads CAISPGTASTDTQYF. The CDR3 region has the DNA TGTGCCATCTCCCCCGGGACAGCTAGCACAGATACGCAGTATTTT.